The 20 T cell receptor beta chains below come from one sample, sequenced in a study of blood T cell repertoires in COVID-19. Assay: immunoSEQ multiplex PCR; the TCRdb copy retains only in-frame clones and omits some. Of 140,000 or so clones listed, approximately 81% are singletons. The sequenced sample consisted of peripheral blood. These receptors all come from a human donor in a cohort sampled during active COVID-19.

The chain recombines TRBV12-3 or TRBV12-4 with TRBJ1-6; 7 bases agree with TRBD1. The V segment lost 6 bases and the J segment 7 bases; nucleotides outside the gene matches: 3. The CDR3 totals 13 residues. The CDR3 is CASRGTANSPLHF. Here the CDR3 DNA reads TGTGCCAGCAGGGGGACAGCCAATTCACCCCTCCACTTT.

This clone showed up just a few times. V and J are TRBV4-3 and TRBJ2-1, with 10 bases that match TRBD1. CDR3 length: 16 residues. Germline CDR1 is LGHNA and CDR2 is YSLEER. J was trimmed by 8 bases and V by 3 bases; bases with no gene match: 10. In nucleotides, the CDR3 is TGCGCCAGCAGCCAGGTCTGGACAGGGGGTGGGGATGAGCAGTTCTTC. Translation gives CASSQVWTGGGDEQFF.

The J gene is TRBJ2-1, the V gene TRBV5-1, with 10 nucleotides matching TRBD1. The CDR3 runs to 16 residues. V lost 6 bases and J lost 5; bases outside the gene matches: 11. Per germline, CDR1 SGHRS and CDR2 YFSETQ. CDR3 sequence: CASKRQGQGSHNEQFF. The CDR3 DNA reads TGCGCCAGCAAACGGCAGGGACAGGGGAGCCACAATGAGCAGTTCTTC.

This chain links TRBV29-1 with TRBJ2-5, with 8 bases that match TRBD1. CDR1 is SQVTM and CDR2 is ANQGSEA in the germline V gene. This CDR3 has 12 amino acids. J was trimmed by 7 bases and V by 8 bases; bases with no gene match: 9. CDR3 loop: CSSPTGAGTQYF. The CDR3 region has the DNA TGCAGCTCCCCGACAGGGGCGGGGACCCAGTACTTC.

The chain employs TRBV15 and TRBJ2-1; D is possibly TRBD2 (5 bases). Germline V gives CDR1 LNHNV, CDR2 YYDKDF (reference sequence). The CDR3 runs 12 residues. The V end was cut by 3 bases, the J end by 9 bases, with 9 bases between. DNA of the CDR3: TGTGCCACCAGCAGGGCTGCGGGTGAGCAGTTCTTC. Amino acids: CATSRAAGEQFF.

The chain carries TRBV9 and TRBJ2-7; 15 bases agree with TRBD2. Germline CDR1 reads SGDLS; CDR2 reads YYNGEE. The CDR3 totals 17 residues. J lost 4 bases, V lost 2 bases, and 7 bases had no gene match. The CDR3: CASSVGTSGRPPYEQYF. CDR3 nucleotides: TGTGCCAGCAGCGTCGGGACTAGCGGGAGGCCCCCGTACGAGCAGTACTTC.

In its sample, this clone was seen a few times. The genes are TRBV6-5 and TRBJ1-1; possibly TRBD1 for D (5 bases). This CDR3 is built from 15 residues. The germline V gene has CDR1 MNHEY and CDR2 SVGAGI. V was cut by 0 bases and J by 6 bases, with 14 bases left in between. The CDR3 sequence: CASSYSAGLRAEAFF. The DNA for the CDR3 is TGTGCCAGCAGTTACTCGGCAGGGCTCCGGGCTGAAGCTTTCTTT.

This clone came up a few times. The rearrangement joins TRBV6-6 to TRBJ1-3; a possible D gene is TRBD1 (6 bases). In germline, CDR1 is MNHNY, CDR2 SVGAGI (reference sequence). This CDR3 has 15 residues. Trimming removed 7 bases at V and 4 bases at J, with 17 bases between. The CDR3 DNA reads TGTGCCAGCATAAACTCCTGGACAGCCGGAAACACCATATATTTT. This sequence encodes CASINSWTAGNTIYF.

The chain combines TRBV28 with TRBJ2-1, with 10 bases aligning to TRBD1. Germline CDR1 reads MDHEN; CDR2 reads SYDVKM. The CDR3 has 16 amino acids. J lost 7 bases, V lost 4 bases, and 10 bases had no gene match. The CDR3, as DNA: TGTGCCAGCAGTTCCCCAGGACAGGGGGGTATAAATGAGCAGTTCTTC. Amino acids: CASSSPGQGGINEQFF.

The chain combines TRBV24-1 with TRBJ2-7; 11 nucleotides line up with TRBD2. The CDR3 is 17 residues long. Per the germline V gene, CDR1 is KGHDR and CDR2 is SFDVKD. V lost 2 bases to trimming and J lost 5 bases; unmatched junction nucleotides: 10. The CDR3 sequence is CATSDSGTSGAKNEQYF. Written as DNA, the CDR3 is TGTGCCACCAGTGATTCCGGGACTAGCGGAGCCAAAAACGAGCAGTACTTC.

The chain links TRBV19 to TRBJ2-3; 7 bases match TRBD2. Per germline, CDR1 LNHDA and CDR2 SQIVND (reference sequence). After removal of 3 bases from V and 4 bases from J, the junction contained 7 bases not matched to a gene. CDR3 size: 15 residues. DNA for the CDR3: TGTGCCAGTAGTATTTTCTTCCGGGGGGCAGATACGCAGTATTTT. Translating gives CASSIFFRGADTQYF.

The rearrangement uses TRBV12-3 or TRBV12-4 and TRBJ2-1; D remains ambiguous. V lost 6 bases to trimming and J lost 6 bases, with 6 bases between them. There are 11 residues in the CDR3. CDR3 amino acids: CASSRPNEQFF. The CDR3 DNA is TGTGCCAGCAGCCGTCCCAATGAGCAGTTCTTC.

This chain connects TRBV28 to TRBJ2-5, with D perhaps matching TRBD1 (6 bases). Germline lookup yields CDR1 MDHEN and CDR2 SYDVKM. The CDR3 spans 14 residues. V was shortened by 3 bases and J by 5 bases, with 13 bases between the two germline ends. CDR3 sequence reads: CASSFEAGAETQYF. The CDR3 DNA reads TGTGCCAGCAGTTTCGAGGCAGGGGCCGAGACCCAGTACTTC.

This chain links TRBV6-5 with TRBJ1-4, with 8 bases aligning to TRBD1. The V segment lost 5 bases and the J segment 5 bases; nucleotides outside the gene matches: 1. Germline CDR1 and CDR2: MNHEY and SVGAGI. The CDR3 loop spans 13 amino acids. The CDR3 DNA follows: TGTGCCAGCAGTAGGACAGGGAATGAAAAACTGTTTTTT. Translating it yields CASSRTGNEKLFF.

The CDR3 DNA is TGTGCCAGCAGCCCAGGGGCCCATTCCTACGAGCAGTACTTC. Protein: CASSPGAHSYEQYF. The chain couples TRBV11-3 to TRBJ2-7, with D maybe TRBD1 (6 bases). Trimming removed 5 bases from V and 1 base from J, with 12 bases in between. Germline CDR1 and CDR2: SGHNT and YENEEA. The CDR3 loop spans 14 amino acids.

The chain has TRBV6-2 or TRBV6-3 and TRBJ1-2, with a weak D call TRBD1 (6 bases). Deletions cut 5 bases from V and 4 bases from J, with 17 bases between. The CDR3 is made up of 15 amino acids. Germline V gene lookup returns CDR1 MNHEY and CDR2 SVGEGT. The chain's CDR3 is CASSKTGGTLYGYTF. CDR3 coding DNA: TGTGCCAGCAGTAAGACAGGCGGAACTCTCTATGGCTACACCTTC.

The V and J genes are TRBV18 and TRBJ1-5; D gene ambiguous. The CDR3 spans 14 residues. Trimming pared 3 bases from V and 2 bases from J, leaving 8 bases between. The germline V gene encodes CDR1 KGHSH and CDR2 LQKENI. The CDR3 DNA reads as TGTGCCAGCTCACCCTCAGGTGGCAATCAGCCCCAGCATTTT. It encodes CASSPSGGNQPQHF. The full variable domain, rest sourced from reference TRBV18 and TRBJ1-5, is NAGVMQNPRHLVRRRGQEARLRCSPMKGHSHVYWYRQLPEEGLKFMVYLQKENIIDESGMPKERFSAEFPKEGPSILRIQQVVRGDSAAYFCASSPSGGNQPQHFGDGTRLSIL.

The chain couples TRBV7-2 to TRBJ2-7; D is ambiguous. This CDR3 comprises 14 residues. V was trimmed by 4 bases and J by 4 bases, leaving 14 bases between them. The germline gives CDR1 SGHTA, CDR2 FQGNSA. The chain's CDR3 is CASSSRHLLYEQYF. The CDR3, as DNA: TGTGCCAGCAGCTCCAGACATCTCTTGTACGAGCAGTACTTC.

The CDR3 region has the DNA TGTGCCAGCAGCCAAGGACAGGGAGGACAGCCCCAGCATTTT. It encodes CASSQGQGGQPQHF. The J gene is TRBJ1-5, the V gene TRBV4-2; 7 bases are a match to TRBD1. In germline, CDR1 is LGHNA, CDR2 YNFKEQ. Germline trimming cut 1 base from V and 7 bases from J; bases unmatched to any gene: 4. The CDR3 covers 14 residues.

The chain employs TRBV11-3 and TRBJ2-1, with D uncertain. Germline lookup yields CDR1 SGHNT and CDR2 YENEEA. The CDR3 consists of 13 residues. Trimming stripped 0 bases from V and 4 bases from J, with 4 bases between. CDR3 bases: TGTGCCAGCAGCTTAGACAGTTACAATGAGCAGTTCTTC. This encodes CASSLDSYNEQFF.